A selection of T cell receptor beta chains follows, all from one sample in a study of blood T cells in healthy people across ages. MiXCR was run by TCRdb on the 5' RACE reads, yielding one entry per CDR3 protein. The repertoire holds 1.5 million to 2 million distinct CDR3 sequences, with almost 35% as singletons. Sequenced input: blood. Every receptor here comes from a woman between 25 and 40 years old in good health. The CDR3 runs from the conserved cysteine through the conserved F or W. A D gene is named only where the DNA matches it firmly. Only part of the rows carry a size: once, few, many, or a class if the clone is expanded.

>-|TRBV7-8|-|TRBJ1-5
TGTGCCAGCAGCTTAACAGGGATAATGAGCAATCAGCCCCAGCATTTT
CASSLTGIMSNQPQHF
>TRBD2|TRBV27|few|TRBJ2-1
TGTGCCAGCAGCCTCCTAGCGGGAAGATTGTCAAATGAGCAGTTCTTC
CASSLLAGRLSNEQFF
>-|TRBV3-1|few|TRBJ1-2
TGTGCCAGCAGCCGACGAAAAGGAGGTACCTATGGCTACACCTTC
CASSRRKGGTYGYTF
>-|TRBV7-9|-|TRBJ2-7
TGTGCCAGCAGCTTAGCGCTAACGACAGGCCCGAGTGAGCAGTACTTC
CASSLALTTGPSEQYF
>-|TRBV28|-|TRBJ2-3
TGTGCCATCCAGGGGCCCACAGATACGCAGTATTTT
CAIQGPTDTQYF
>-|TRBV7-9|-|TRBJ2-1
TGTGCCAGCAGCTTCCCCGAGAGCTCCTACAATGAGCAGTTCTTC
CASSFPESSYNEQFF
>-|TRBV12-3/TRBV12-4|few|TRBJ2-7
TGTGCCGGCAGTTTGGGTCTCCTCCAAGGCCACGAGCAGTACTTC
CAGSLGLLQGHEQYF
>-|TRBV29-1|-|TRBJ2-3
TGCAGCGTTGTACGGCAGGGCGAAGATACGCAGTATTTT
CSVVRQGEDTQYF
>-|TRBV12-3/TRBV12-4|-|TRBJ1-5
TGTGCCAGCAGTCCAGACGGCTACAATCAGCCCCAGCATTTT
CASSPDGYNQPQHF
>TRBD2|TRBV9|few|TRBJ2-1
TGTGCCAGCAGCGCCGGGACTAGCGGGGGGGATGAGCAGTTCTTC
CASSAGTSGGDEQFF
>-|TRBV7-9|-|TRBJ2-7
TGTGCCAGCAGCTTAGGCCTGCCGACCGCCTACGAGCAGTACTTC
CASSLGLPTAYEQYF
>TRBD2|TRBV4-1|many|TRBJ2-7
TGCGCCAGCAGCCAAGGGACTAGCGGGAGATACGAGCAGTACTTC
CASSQGTSGRYEQYF
>-|TRBV27|-|TRBJ2-7
TGTGCCAGCAGTTCCGCAGGGGTAGGGTCCTACGAGCAGTACTTC
CASSSAGVGSYEQYF
>-|TRBV20-1|-|TRBJ1-4
TGCAGTGCTAGACCCCCCGGGGCTGGTGAAAAACTGTTTTTT
CSARPPGAGEKLFF
>TRBD2|TRBV18|-|TRBJ2-2
TGTGCCAGCTCACAGCCGGGACTAAGCGACACCGGGGAGCTGTTTTTT
CASSQPGLSDTGELFF
>-|TRBV29-1|few|TRBJ1-2
TGCAGCGTTGTTGCCGGGGGTGCTAACTATGGCTACACCTTC
CSVVAGGANYGYTF
>-|TRBV7-3|-|TRBJ2-3
TGTGCCAGCAGCTTAATGGGGGGCCCCGCAGATACGCAGTATTTT
CASSLMGGPADTQYF
>-|TRBV3-1|few|TRBJ1-1
TGTGCCAGCAGCCAGGTTACGCTGATGAACACTGAAGCTTTCTTT
CASSQVTLMNTEAFF
>TRBD1|TRBV27|few|TRBJ2-7
TGTGCCAGCAGTTCTTTTGGGGACAGGGCAGGCTACGAGCAGTACTTC
CASSSFGDRAGYEQYF
>-|TRBV20-1|-|TRBJ2-7
TGCAGTGCTAGAATAGGGCAGGGGAAGGCTGAGCAGTACTTC
CSARIGQGKAEQYF
>-|TRBV18|-|TRBJ2-6
TGTGCCAGCTCACCACTTAGGTTGTCTGGGGCCAACGTCCTGACTTTC
CASSPLRLSGANVLTF
>TRBD2|TRBV20-1|-|TRBJ2-1
TGCAGTGCTAGAGACGCGACTAGCGGGAGTCGCAATGAGCAGTTCTTC
CSARDATSGSRNEQFF
>TRBD2|TRBV20-1|few|TRBJ2-1
TGCAGTGCTGAAGCGGCGGGGGGCTCCTACAATGAGCAGTTCTTC
CSAEAAGGSYNEQFF
>-|TRBV7-6|-|TRBJ1-1
TGTGCCAGCAGCAAAGGGGAGATCGTGAACACTGAAGCTTTCTTT
CASSKGEIVNTEAFF
>-|TRBV28|few|TRBJ1-2
TGTGCCTCAGGGTGGGCTAACTATGGCTACACCTTC
CASGWANYGYTF
>-|TRBV19|once|TRBJ2-5
TGTGCCAGTAGTATAGGTGGCCCGGAGACCCAGTACTTC
CASSIGGPETQYF
>-|TRBV7-2|-|TRBJ2-5
TGTGCCAGCAGCTTAGACCGGGGACAAGTTGCGGAGACCCAGTACTTC
CASSLDRGQVAETQYF
>-|TRBV6-1|few|TRBJ2-1
TGTGCCAGCAGGGAGTCAGGGCCCTACAATGAGCAGTTCTTC
CASRESGPYNEQFF
>TRBD2|TRBV6-2/TRBV6-3|few|TRBJ2-3
TGTGCCAGCAGTTTCTCCATCGGGACTAGCGGGGGCCGGGGGGCAGATACGCAGTATTTT
CASSFSIGTSGGRGADTQYF
>TRBD1|TRBV6-1|-|TRBJ2-5
TGTGCCAGCAGAGACCCGACAGGGATTATAGAGACCCAGTACTTC
CASRDPTGIIETQYF
>TRBD1|TRBV5-1|-|TRBJ2-3
TGCGCCAGCAGCTTGGGGACTTTGGACAGGGGTATTGAGTATTTT
CASSLGTLDRGIEYF
>-|TRBV2|-|TRBJ1-2
TGTGCCAGCAGCGCACAGGAACGTAGCGGCTACACCTTC
CASSAQERSGYTF
>TRBD1|TRBV10-3|-|TRBJ2-1
TGTGTCACCCACAGCGGACAGGGGGCCTACAATGAGCAGTTCTTC
CVTHSGQGAYNEQFF
>-|TRBV27|many|TRBJ2-7
TGTGCCAGCAGACGTCAGGGTAGTCCTACCTACGAGCAGTACTTC
CASRRQGSPTYEQYF
>-|TRBV5-1|-|TRBJ2-2
TGCGCCAGCAGCTTGTTTCCCGGCAGGAACACCGGGGAGCTGTTTTTT
CASSLFPGRNTGELFF
>-|TRBV25-1|few|TRBJ1-1
TGTGCCAGCAGTGAAGGGTCTGGCACTGAAGCTTTCTTT
CASSEGSGTEAFF
>-|TRBV12-3/TRBV12-4|-|TRBJ1-4
TGTGCCAGCAGTTTAGCCGGAACAACTAATGAAAAACTGTTTTTT
CASSLAGTTNEKLFF
>TRBD1|TRBV20-1|many|TRBJ2-7
TGCAGTGCTAGAGTGGCAGGGGGCAGATACGAGCAGTACTTC
CSARVAGGRYEQYF
>-|TRBV28|-|TRBJ2-3
TGTGCCAGCAGGTTTGACAGGAACACAGATACGCAGTATTTT
CASRFDRNTDTQYF
>TRBD2|TRBV6-1|-|TRBJ2-3
TGTGCCAGCAGTGGAGGACTAGCGGGGGGTTTAGGTACGCAGTATTTT
CASSGGLAGGLGTQYF
>-|TRBV9|-|TRBJ2-1
TGTGCCAGCAGCGCAGCTCGGGCAGTTCTAGACAATGAGCAGTTCTTC
CASSAARAVLDNEQFF
>-|TRBV24-1|once|TRBJ2-7
TGTGCCACCAGGATCTACGAGCAGTACTTC
CATRIYEQYF
>-|TRBV14|-|TRBJ1-2
TGTGCCAGCAGCCACGGGGGACGCGGCTACACCTTC
CASSHGGRGYTF
>-|TRBV20-1|few|TRBJ1-1
TGCAGTGCTAGTCCGGGTCGTGACACTGAAGCTTTCTTT
CSASPGRDTEAFF
>-|TRBV3-1|-|TRBJ2-5
TGTGCCAGCAACCGGGTAGGAGAGACCCAGTACTTC
CASNRVGETQYF
>-|TRBV7-2|-|TRBJ2-3
TGTGCCAGCAGCTTTGCCGTCGACAGGGATACGCAGTATTTT
CASSFAVDRDTQYF
>TRBD1|TRBV6-1|-|TRBJ2-7
TGTGCCAGCACCTCGAGGGACAGGGGTTCCTACGAGCAGTACTTC
CASTSRDRGSYEQYF
>-|TRBV3-1|-|TRBJ2-3
TGTGCCAGCAGCCGGGACTGGATCACAGATACGCAGTATTTT
CASSRDWITDTQYF
>TRBD2|TRBV7-8|once|TRBJ2-1
TGTGCCGGCAACAAGCGGGAGAGATCCTACAATGAGCAGTTCTTC
CAGNKRERSYNEQFF
>TRBD2|TRBV7-8|-|TRBJ2-1
TGTGCCAGCAGCTTAGCGCTAGCGGGACACCTAATCTCCTACAATGAGCAGTTCTTC
CASSLALAGHLISYNEQFF
>-|TRBV4-1|-|TRBJ2-7
TGCGCCAGCGGGTATCACCAGGAAACCTACGAGCAGTACTTC
CASGYHQETYEQYF
>-|TRBV5-4|-|TRBJ1-2
TGTGCCAGCAGCTTATCCTTGACCGAAAGTAGGGGCTACACCTTC
CASSLSLTESRGYTF
>-|TRBV15|-|TRBJ1-1
TGTGCCACCAGCAGAGATAGGTTGGGGCGGGCGAACACTGAAGCTTTCTTT
CATSRDRLGRANTEAFF
>-|TRBV7-3|-|TRBJ2-2
TGTGCCAGCAGCGGAATATCGAACACCGGGGAGCTGTTTTTT
CASSGISNTGELFF
>TRBD1|TRBV14|-|TRBJ2-5
TGTGCCAGCAGCCGACCCGAGACAGGGCGACAAGAGACCCAGTACTTC
CASSRPETGRQETQYF
>-|TRBV18|-|TRBJ2-5
TGTGCCAGCTCACTGATGACAGGATTCGTAGAGACCCAGTACTTC
CASSLMTGFVETQYF
>-|TRBV28|few|TRBJ2-5
TGTGCCAGCAGTCCCTCGACTACCCGCCAAGAGACCCAGTACTTC
CASSPSTTRQETQYF
>TRBD1|TRBV28|-|TRBJ1-4
TGTGCCAGCAGACCCGACAGGGGTAAAACTAATGAAAAACTGTTTTTT
CASRPDRGKTNEKLFF
>-|TRBV18|few|TRBJ2-7
TGTGCCAGCTCACGGGGGGACGTGGGAGAGCAGTACTTC
CASSRGDVGEQYF
>TRBD2|TRBV7-9|-|TRBJ2-3
TGTGCCAGCAGCTGGGGACTAGCGGGAAAGACGTGGGAAGATACGCAGTATTTT
CASSWGLAGKTWEDTQYF